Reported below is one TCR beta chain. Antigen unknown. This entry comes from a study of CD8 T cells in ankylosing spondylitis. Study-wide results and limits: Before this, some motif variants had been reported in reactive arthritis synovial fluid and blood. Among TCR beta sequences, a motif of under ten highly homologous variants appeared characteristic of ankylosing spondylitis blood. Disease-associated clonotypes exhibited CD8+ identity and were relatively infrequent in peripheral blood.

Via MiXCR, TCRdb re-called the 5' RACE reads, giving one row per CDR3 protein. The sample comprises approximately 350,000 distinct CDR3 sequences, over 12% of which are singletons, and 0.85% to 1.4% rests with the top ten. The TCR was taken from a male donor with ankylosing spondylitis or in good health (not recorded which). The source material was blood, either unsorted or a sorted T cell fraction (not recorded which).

CDR3: CASSPSSGQGYEQYF. The CDR3 DNA sequence: TGTGCCAGCAGCCCGTCCTCTGGACAGGGCTACGAGCAGTACTTC. The chain couples TRBV4-2 to TRBJ2-7; 8 bases fit TRBD1. The CDR3 is 15 residues long. J gave up 3 bases and V 4 bases, and 8 bases lay outside the gene matches. Germline CDR1 is LGHNA and CDR2 is YNFKEQ.